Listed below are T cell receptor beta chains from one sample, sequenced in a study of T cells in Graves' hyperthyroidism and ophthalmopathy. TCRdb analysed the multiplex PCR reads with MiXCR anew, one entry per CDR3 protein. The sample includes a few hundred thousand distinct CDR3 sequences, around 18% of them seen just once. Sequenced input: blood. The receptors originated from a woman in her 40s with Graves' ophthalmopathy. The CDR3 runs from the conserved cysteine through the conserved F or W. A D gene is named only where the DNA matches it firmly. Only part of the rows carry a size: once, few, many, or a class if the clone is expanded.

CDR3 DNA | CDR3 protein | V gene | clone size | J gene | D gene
TGTGCCAGCAGCTCTCGACTAGCGGGCAATGGAGAGACCCAGTACTTC | CASSSRLAGNGETQYF | TRBV5-6 | many | TRBJ2-5 | TRBD2
TGTGCCAGCAGCTTAGACCAACAGGGGTTGCAGTCGGTCGGAAACACCATATATTTT | CASSLDQQGLQSVGNTIYF | TRBV11-2 | many | TRBJ1-3 | TRBD1
TGCGCCAGCAGCTTGAAGGGGGCTGCCACTGAAGCTTTCTTT | CASSLKGAATEAFF | TRBV5-1 | many | TRBJ1-1 | TRBD1
TGTGCCAGCAGTTTATCAGCCAGGGGACAAGAGACCCAGTACTTC | CASSLSARGQETQYF | TRBV28 | many | TRBJ2-5 | -
TGTGCCAGCAGTACGCGGGACAGACAAGAGACCCAGTACTTC | CASSTRDRQETQYF | TRBV12-3/TRBV12-4 | many | TRBJ2-5 | -
TGCGCCAGCAGCCAAGGTCGGGGGGTGAACATTCAGTACTTC | CASSQGRGVNIQYF | TRBV4-3 | many | TRBJ2-4 | TRBD2
TGTGCCAGCAGCTTGGGTCAGAGCACCGGGGAGCTGTTTTTT | CASSLGQSTGELFF | TRBV11-3 | many | TRBJ2-2 | -
TGTGCCAGCAGCCGACAGGGGGCAATATACGAGCAGTACTTC | CASSRQGAIYEQYF | TRBV7-8 | many | TRBJ2-7 | TRBD1
TGTGCCAGCAGTTACAGGGCGAGCGGCACAGATACGCAGTATTTT | CASSYRASGTDTQYF | TRBV6-5 | many | TRBJ2-3 | -
TGTGCCAGTACGACGGGACAAACTTACTCTGGGGCCAACGTCCTGACTTTC | CASTTGQTYSGANVLTF | TRBV19 | many | TRBJ2-6 | -
TGTGCCACCCAAATACTAGCGGGGACATCCTACGAGCAGTACTTC | CATQILAGTSYEQYF | TRBV11-2 | - | TRBJ2-7 | TRBD2
TGCGCCAGCAGCTTGGAGAGAACCGGGGAGCTGTTTTTT | CASSLERTGELFF | TRBV5-1 | many | TRBJ2-2 | -
TGTGCCAGCAGTCCCGATAAACAGGGGAGGGCCTATGGCTACACCTTC | CASSPDKQGRAYGYTF | TRBV12-3/TRBV12-4 | many | TRBJ1-2 | TRBD1
TGTGCCAGCAGTACACAGGGGACCGGGGAGCTGTTTTTT | CASSTQGTGELFF | TRBV6-2/TRBV6-3 | many | TRBJ2-2 | TRBD1
TGTGCCAGCAGTTACCTAGGGTCCGGCGGGGAGCTGTTTTTT | CASSYLGSGGELFF | TRBV6-5 | many | TRBJ2-2 | -
TGTGCCAGCACGACATTTGTGGAGGGGGCGCACGGCTACACCTTC | CASTTFVEGAHGYTF | TRBV12-3/TRBV12-4 | once | TRBJ1-2 | TRBD1
TGCAGTGCATACCAGGGTCTCGGCTACACCTTC | CSAYQGLGYTF | TRBV20-1 | many | TRBJ1-2 | -
TGTGCCAGCTCCCTCTTTGGGACCCTCGAGACCCAGTACTTC | CASSLFGTLETQYF | TRBV12-3/TRBV12-4 | many | TRBJ2-5 | -
TGCAGTGCCCCGAAACAGGGGTTAGGGGGGGAGCAGTACTTC | CSAPKQGLGGEQYF | TRBV20-1 | - | TRBJ2-7 | -
TGTGCCAGCAGCCTGGGGAGCCAGGACTACGAGCAGTACTTC | CASSLGSQDYEQYF | TRBV6-5 | many | TRBJ2-7 | -
TGTGCCAGTAGTATAGGGTCGGGCTCCCTGAACACTGAAGCTTTCTTT | CASSIGSGSLNTEAFF | TRBV19 | many | TRBJ1-1 | -
TGTGCCAGCAGCCAAGATAAGACCGGGACGGTAACCTTC | CASSQDKTGTVTF | TRBV3-1 | many | TRBJ1-2 | -
TGTGCCAGACCGTGGGAATCCTACGAGCAGTACTTC | CARPWESYEQYF | TRBV28 | many | TRBJ2-7 | -
TGCAGTGCTAGGGTAGCGGGATCTTACGAGCAGTACTTC | CSARVAGSYEQYF | TRBV20-1 | many | TRBJ2-7 | TRBD2
TGTGCCAGCACCGACGCCGGGACCATACAAGAGACCCAGTACTTC | CASTDAGTIQETQYF | TRBV28 | many | TRBJ2-5 | -
TGTGCCAGCTCACGACAGGGGGCGGTTCTCTACGAGCAGTACTTC | CASSRQGAVLYEQYF | TRBV18 | many | TRBJ2-7 | TRBD1
TGTGCCAGCAGCTTTAGAAGTACACGCTACGAGCAGTACTTC | CASSFRSTRYEQYF | TRBV11-2 | once | TRBJ2-7 | -
TGTGCCAGCAGCACGCCCGACAGATACACTGAAGCTTTCTTT | CASSTPDRYTEAFF | TRBV7-9 | many | TRBJ1-1 | -
TGTGCCAGCTCACCATTGGGAAGGGCCAACGAGCAGTACTTC | CASSPLGRANEQYF | TRBV18 | - | TRBJ2-7 | -
TGTGCCAGCAGTTTATTGAGCAGGAGGAGCACTGAAGCTTTCTTT | CASSLLSRRSTEAFF | TRBV28 | many | TRBJ1-1 | -
TGTGCCAGCAGTTTAGTTGCGGGAGGGCCTGAGACCCAGTACTTC | CASSLVAGGPETQYF | TRBV27 | many | TRBJ2-5 | TRBD2
TGTGCCAGCAGTTTTCACAGCTCCAATGGCTACACCTTC | CASSFHSSNGYTF | TRBV27 | many | TRBJ1-2 | -
TGTGCCAGCACCCCTCGGACAGGGAGCACCTCTTTTCACTATGGCTACACCTTC | CASTPRTGSTSFHYGYTF | TRBV27 | many | TRBJ1-2 | TRBD1
TGTGCCAGCGAAGGGGTTGTAGAGACCCAGTACTTC | CASEGVVETQYF | TRBV6-2/TRBV6-3 | - | TRBJ2-5 | -
TGTGCCAGCAGTTTCGTCAGGGGAAGGCACACTGAAGCTTTCTTT | CASSFVRGRHTEAFF | TRBV27 | many | TRBJ1-1 | -
TGTGCCAGCAGTTTATCCGAGGCGGATCTTTATGGCTACACCTTC | CASSLSEADLYGYTF | TRBV27 | many | TRBJ1-2 | -